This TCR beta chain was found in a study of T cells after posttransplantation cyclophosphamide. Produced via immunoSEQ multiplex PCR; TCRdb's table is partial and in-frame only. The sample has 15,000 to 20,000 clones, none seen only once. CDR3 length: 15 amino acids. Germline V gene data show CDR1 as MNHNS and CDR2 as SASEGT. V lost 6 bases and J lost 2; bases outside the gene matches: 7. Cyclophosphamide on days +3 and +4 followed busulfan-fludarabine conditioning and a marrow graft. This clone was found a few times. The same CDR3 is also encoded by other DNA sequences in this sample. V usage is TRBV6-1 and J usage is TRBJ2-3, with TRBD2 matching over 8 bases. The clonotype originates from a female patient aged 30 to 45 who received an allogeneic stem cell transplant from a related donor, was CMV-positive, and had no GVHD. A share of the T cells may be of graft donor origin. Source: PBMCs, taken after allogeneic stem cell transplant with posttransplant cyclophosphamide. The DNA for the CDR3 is TGTGCCAGCAGCGGATTAGCGGGATACACAGATACGCAGTATTTT. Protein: CASSGLAGYTDTQYF.